The 22 T cell receptor beta chains below come from one sample, sequenced in a study of blood T cell repertoires in COVID-19 (dated by TCRdb to 2020 to 2021). The method behind the library was the immunoSEQ multiplex PCR assay. TCRdb's version of the immuneACCESS table is confined to in-frame rearrangements and falls short of the full clone set. An unresolved V gene accounts for under half of the shortfall where checked; the remainder is of unknown origin. Present in this sample are some 450,000 clones, 88% of which were seen just once. The top ten clones comprise roughly 13% of the sample. Sequencing input: peripheral blood. The receptors here all came from a woman aged 50 to 60 with COVID-19, enrolled during active disease.

This clone came up once. The rearrangement links TRBV2 to TRBJ1-1; a weak D match, TRBD1 (5 bases). The CDR3 loop spans 14 amino acids. Trimming left V 9 bases short and J 0 bases short, with 14 bases between. Germline values: CDR1 SNHLY, CDR2 FYNNEI. In nucleotides, the CDR3 is TGTGCCAGTATCCCGGGGGAGATGAACACTGAAGCTTTCTTT. The encoded protein is CASIPGEMNTEAFF.

The chain employs TRBV19 and TRBJ1-2; 8 bases match TRBD1. Trimming cost V 3 bases and J 6 bases; bases outside gene matches: 6. CDR3 length equals 14 residues. The germline gives CDR1 LNHDA, CDR2 SQIVND (reference sequence). DNA of the CDR3: TGTGCCAGTAGTATGGGGCTGACAGGGGATGGCTACACCTTC. This gives the protein CASSMGLTGDGYTF. The full variable domain, with the rest looked up from reference TRBV19 and TRBJ1-2, is DGGITQSPKYLFRKEGQNVTLSCEQNLNHDAMYWYRQDPGQGLRLIYYSQIVNDFQKGDIAEGYSVSREKKESFPLTVTSAQKNPTAFYLCASSMGLTGDGYTFGSGTRLTVV.

The chain joins TRBV19 to TRBJ2-7; D is perhaps TRBD1 (5 bases). V gave up 7 bases and J gave up 6 bases, with 16 bases separating them. The CDR3 length is 13 residues. Germline-derived CDR1 and CDR2 are LNHDA and SQIVND (reference sequence). The CDR3 loop reads CASKAGLEGEQYF. CDR3 coding DNA: TGTGCCAGTAAGGCAGGGCTCGAAGGCGAGCAGTACTTC. The full variable domain, in which reference TRBV19 and TRBJ2-7 provide the parts outside the CDR3, is DGGITQSPKYLFRKEGQNVTLSCEQNLNHDAMYWYRQDPGQGLRLIYYSQIVNDFQKGDIAEGYSVSREKKESFPLTVTSAQKNPTAFYLCASKAGLEGEQYFGPGTRLTVT.

V gene TRBV11-2 combines with J gene TRBJ1-2; D not resolved. The germline V gene has CDR1 SGHAT and CDR2 FQNNGV. The CDR3 is made up of 15 amino acids. V lost 9 bases and J lost 0, with 17 bases in between. The CDR3 nucleotides are TGTGCCAGTCTTGGTTTATTCGGAGCTAACTATGGCTACACCTTC. Translation: CASLGLFGANYGYTF. Using reference TRBV11-2 and TRBJ1-2 for the parts outside the CDR3, the full variable domain is EAGVAQSPRYKIIEKRQSVAFWCNPISGHATLYWYQQILGQGPKLLIQFQNNGVVDDSQLPKDRFSAERLKGVDSTLKIQPAKLEDSAVYLCASLGLFGANYGYTFGSGTRLTVV.

The genes are TRBV5-1 and TRBJ1-2, with 7 bases fitting TRBD1. CDR1 and CDR2 (germline): SGHRS, YFSETQ. V dropped 4 bases and J dropped 4; count of bases not matched to a gene: 13. The CDR3 length is 16 residues. The CDR3 here is CASSPGGGGGGYGYTF. CDR3 sequence (DNA): TGCGCCAGCAGCCCGGGAGGGGGCGGTGGTGGCTATGGCTACACCTTC.

A word on this clone: In the same sample, other DNA sequences code for this CDR3. The chain uses TRBV29-1 and TRBJ1-2, with D unresolved. V was shortened by 0 bases and J by 11 bases, with 7 bases between the two germline ends. The CDR3 covers 10 residues. Germline loops: CDR1 SQVTM, CDR2 ANQGSEA. CDR3 in amino acids: CSVEESGYTF. The CDR3 DNA follows: TGCAGCGTTGAAGAGTCAGGATACACCTTC. The full variable domain, its missing parts supplied by reference TRBV29-1 and TRBJ1-2, is SAVISQKPSRDICQRGTSLTIQCQVDSQVTMMFWYRQQPGQSLTLIATANQGSEATYESGFVIDKFPISRPNLTFSTLTVSNMSPEDSSIYLCSVEESGYTFGSGTRLTVV.

The chain links TRBV7-2 to TRBJ1-4; 9 nucleotides line up with TRBD1. The germline CDR1 and CDR2 sequences are SGHTA and FQGNSA. Losses at the gene ends were 0 bases for V and 5 bases for J; bases not matched to a gene: 4. The CDR3 loop spans 16 amino acids. The chain's CDR3 is CASSLASGTGNEKLFF. In DNA form, the CDR3 reads TGTGCCAGCAGCTTAGCTTCCGGGACAGGGAATGAAAAACTGTTTTTT.

The chain is built from TRBV7-7 and TRBJ1-3; 7 nucleotides match TRBD1. Germline CDR1 reads SSHAT; CDR2 reads FNYEAQ (reference sequence). The CDR3 is 16 residues long. The J segment lost 2 bases and the V segment lost 1 base, leaving 5 bases of the junction unmatched. CDR3 bases: TGTGCCAGCAGCTTAGGAGGGGGCGCCGCTGGAAACACCATATATTTT. Protein: CASSLGGGAAGNTIYF.

This sequence joins TRBV12-3 or TRBV12-4 and TRBJ2-7; D is unresolved. Deletions cut 3 bases from V and 5 bases from J, with 8 bases between. This CDR3 has 12 amino acids. In DNA, the CDR3 is TGTGCCAGCAGTTTGCAGCGTGACGAGCAGTACTTC. This encodes CASSLQRDEQYF.

The CDR3 DNA is TGTGCCAGCAGCTGGGCGGGGGCTTACGAGCAGTACTTC. Amino acid sequence: CASSWAGAYEQYF. This sequence joins TRBV14 and TRBJ2-7, with D perhaps matching TRBD2 (7 bases). The CDR3 runs 13 residues. The germline V gene has CDR1 SGHDN and CDR2 FVKESK. V lost 5 bases to trimming and J lost 4 bases, with 12 bases between them.

J is TRBJ1-1 and V is TRBV28, with D unresolved. This CDR3 has 13 amino acids. V lost 3 bases to trimming and J lost 4 bases, with 9 bases between them. Per the germline V gene, CDR1 is MDHEN and CDR2 is SYDVKM. The CDR3 loop reads CASSFKIGTEAFF. The CDR3 bases are TGTGCCAGCAGTTTTAAAATCGGCACTGAAGCTTTCTTT.

V and J are TRBV29-1 and TRBJ1-1; D gene uncertain. V shed 5 bases and J shed 3 bases, with 13 bases lying between them. Germline-derived CDR1 and CDR2 are SQVTM and ANQGSEA. This CDR3 is built from 13 residues. CDR3 loop: CSVKFGRDTEAFF. The CDR3 DNA follows: TGCAGCGTTAAATTCGGGAGGGACACTGAAGCTTTCTTT. Drawing the rest from reference TRBV29-1 and TRBJ1-1, the complete variable domain is SAVISQKPSRDICQRGTSLTIQCQVDSQVTMMFWYRQQPGQSLTLIATANQGSEATYESGFVIDKFPISRPNLTFSTLTVSNMSPEDSSIYLCSVKFGRDTEAFFGQGTRLTVV.

This rearrangement joins TRBV4-2 to TRBJ1-3; 9 bases are shared with TRBD1. This CDR3 is 18 amino acids long. Germline V CDR1 and CDR2: LGHNA, YNFKEQ. Trimming took 0 bases from V and 2 from J; bases not matched to a gene: 8. The CDR3 is CASSQDPGQGLAGNTIYF. The CDR3 DNA reads TGTGCCAGCAGCCAAGACCCGGGACAGGGACTGGCTGGAAACACCATATATTTT.

CDR3 region: CATREDSLNEKLFF. CDR3 nucleotide sequence: TGTGCCACCCGAGAAGACAGTCTTAATGAAAAACTGTTTTTT. This chain joins TRBV2 and TRBJ1-4, with D tentatively TRBD1 (5 bases). Trimming took off 10 bases at V and 4 bases at J, with 16 bases between the two ends. Germline values: CDR1 SNHLY, CDR2 FYNNEI. This CDR3 region has 14 residues.

The chain is built from TRBV7-3 and TRBJ2-1; tentative D call: TRBD2 (6 bases). Looked up from germline, CDR1 is SGHTA and CDR2 is FQGTGA. The V end lost 2 bases, the J end lost 5 bases, and 10 bases lay between the germline ends. The CDR3 loop spans 14 amino acids. CDR3 DNA sequence: TGTGCCAGCAGCTTATCGGGACTTAACAATGAGCAGTTCTTC. Protein: CASSLSGLNNEQFF.

The V gene is TRBV9, the J gene TRBJ1-2, with D tentatively TRBD1 (5 bases). Trimming removed 3 bases from V and 8 bases from J, with 11 bases in between. CDR1 and CDR2 from the germline V gene are SGDLS and YYNGEE. The length of the CDR3 is 12 residues. CDR3 sequence: CASSGGTFGYTF. CDR3 sequence (DNA): TGTGCCAGCAGCGGCGGGACTTTCGGCTACACCTTC.

The chain recombines TRBV6-5 with TRBJ2-1, with TRBD2 matching over 7 bases. The CDR3 extends over 16 amino acids. Germline assignment: CDR1 MNHEY and CDR2 SVGAGI. The trim removed 0 bases at V and 6 bases at J, leaving 8 bases unmatched. CDR3 nucleotides: TGTGCCAGCAGTTACTCGTCTTCCTGGACTAGCAATGAGCAGTTCTTC. Translated: CASSYSSSWTSNEQFF.

The chain combines TRBV12-3 or TRBV12-4 with TRBJ1-5; D is possibly TRBD1 (6 bases). Deletions cut 5 bases from V and 3 bases from J, with 8 bases between. The CDR3 runs 13 residues. CDR3 coding DNA: TGTGCCAGCAGTACAGGGAACAATCAGCCCCAGCATTTT. It translates to CASSTGNNQPQHF.

The chain combines TRBV5-1 with TRBJ1-5; D remains unclear. The CDR3 covers 14 residues. CDR1 is SGHRS, CDR2 YFSETQ, per germline. Trimming took 0 bases from V and 7 from J, leaving 11 bases between them. This CDR3 reads CASSLGGKDQPQHF. The CDR3, as DNA: TGCGCCAGCAGCTTGGGAGGTAAAGACCAGCCCCAGCATTTT.

Regarding this clone: Distinct nucleotide sequences in the sample also encode this CDR3. The chain uses TRBV6-5 and TRBJ2-7; 10 bases align to TRBD1. The germline V gene has CDR1 MNHEY and CDR2 SVGAGI. The CDR3 loop spans 14 amino acids. J gave up 3 bases and V 2 bases, and 1 base lay outside the gene matches. CDR3 bases: TGTGCCAGCAGTTACGGACAGGGGGGCTACGAGCAGTACTTC. Translated, it gives CASSYGQGGYEQYF.

This clone was seen once. V usage is TRBV2 and J usage is TRBJ2-3; 8 positions agree with TRBD1. V dropped 4 bases and J dropped 3; count of bases not matched to a gene: 6. The CDR3 is 15 amino acids. Germline V lookup: CDR1 SNHLY, CDR2 FYNNEI. As DNA, the CDR3 is TGTGCCAGCAGTGCGGACAGGGCGGGTACAGATACGCAGTATTTT. Its translation is CASSADRAGTDTQYF.

J is TRBJ1-2 and V is TRBV2, with no clear D. Germline CDR1 is SNHLY and CDR2 is FYNNEI. V was cut by 10 bases and J by 3 bases, with 15 bases left in between. This CDR3 has 13 amino acids. This CDR3 reads CATLRGGYYGYTF. DNA for the CDR3: TGTGCCACCCTCCGAGGTGGGTACTATGGCTACACCTTC.